Detailed here is one T cell receptor (beta chain). The target of this receptor is not known. Within one base of it there is no much larger clone, and no base qualities were kept. The time point label on this specimen signifies: cells obtained before transplantation from donor or recipient. CD3+CD4+ and CD3+CD8+ populations were FACS-sorted from unstimulated pre-transplant donor and recipient cells taken from spleen or lymph nodes. The library was produced with the immunoSEQ multiplex PCR assay. For most patients, genomic DNA was isolated using the Qiagen DNeasy Blood and Tissue Kit and was shipped frozen to Adaptive Biotechnologies for TCR sequencing. High-throughput TCR-beta CDR3 sequencing of genomic DNA from most patients was performed by Adaptive Biotechnologies. The authors' analysis ran thus. Adaptive's ImmunoSEQ software supplied the TCR sequencing data for roughly 17 patients, while MiXCR and VDJtools were used to process a few other patients. To correct CD4 versus CD8 sorting errors, sequences present in both subsets at a frequency ratio below 5:1 were removed. CDR3 nucleotide sequences shared between donor and recipient were removed because their origin could not be assigned. Alloreactive clones required at least 2-fold expansion over unstimulated cells and minimum CFSE-low frequency of 0.002% (template counts) or 0.001% (read counts). Clones were considered mappable if detected in sequenced pre-transplant spleen, lymph node, or MLR CFSE-low populations of the donor or recipient. The cumulative frequency of alloreactive clones was calculated as a percentage of all sequences, weighted by copy number. TCRdb re-hosts the immuneACCESS table, in-frame sequences only. Its copies lack some clones; in the studies checked, an unresolved V gene accounts for under half of them, and the cause for the rest is not known. The V and J calls and clone size are taken from that table; D and trimming were inferred from the DNA. In this sample the table shows about 100,000 clones, approximately 84% of which occur a single time. The ten top clones hold around 0.96% of the sample.

Spanning cysteine to phenylalanine, the CDR3 consists of 15 amino acids. Kept here is only the CDR3 DNA, which spans 45 bases and is read in frame from base 1. From V the trimming removes 6 bases and from J it removes 6 bases, while the gene matches leave 7 bases of the junction unaccounted for. From a lookup of the germline V gene, CDR1 and CDR2 are MNHNS and SASEGT. The entry originates in a study of graft-versus-host responses after intestinal transplantation (dated by TCRdb to the early 2020s). For context, the study as a whole: Multivisceral, liver-intestinal, or isolated intestinal transplants were received by the recipients. Every recipient was given anti-thymocyte globulin induction, followed by about three years of maintenance tacrolimus and steroids. After intestinal transplantation, graft-versus-host and host-versus-graft alloreactive T cell clones were followed in the graft, circulation and bone marrow using bulk TCR-beta CDR3 sequencing. Alloreactive clones were identified by sequencing pre-transplant mixed lymphocyte reaction products and comparing them with unstimulated pre-transplant donor and recipient T cells. The cohort enrolled 20 to 30 intestinal transplant recipients including one retransplant, and a few patients lacking pretransplant specimens were excluded. A peak of at least 4% donor T cells among recipient peripheral blood mononuclear cells was the definition used for donor T cell macrochimerism. Samples from three later patients were sequenced in-house on an Illumina MiSeq with MiXCR processing rather than by the commercial service.

Study-level results and caveats: Peak levels of circulating GvH clones were associated with declines in HvG clones early after transplant. In patients with donor T cell macrochimerism, the allografts had high GvH to HvG T cell clonal ratios. The relatively low number and heterogeneity of intestinal transplant patients limited the conclusions. GvH clones were detected in recipient bone marrow, and some of these GvH clones were observed earlier in ileal mucosa or blood, consistent with an intestinal mucosal origin.

The chain is assembled from TRBV6-1 and TRBJ1-4, with 10 junctional bases fitting TRBD1. This receptor was identified in a human donor who received an intestinal transplant. Sequencing used unstimulated CD4+ T cells sorted from spleen or lymph node cells, obtained before intestinal transplant. The CDR3 protein is CASRLTGTGDEKLFF. The DNA sequence follows: TGTGCCAGCAGACTCACCGGGACAGGGGATGAAAAACTGTTTTTT.